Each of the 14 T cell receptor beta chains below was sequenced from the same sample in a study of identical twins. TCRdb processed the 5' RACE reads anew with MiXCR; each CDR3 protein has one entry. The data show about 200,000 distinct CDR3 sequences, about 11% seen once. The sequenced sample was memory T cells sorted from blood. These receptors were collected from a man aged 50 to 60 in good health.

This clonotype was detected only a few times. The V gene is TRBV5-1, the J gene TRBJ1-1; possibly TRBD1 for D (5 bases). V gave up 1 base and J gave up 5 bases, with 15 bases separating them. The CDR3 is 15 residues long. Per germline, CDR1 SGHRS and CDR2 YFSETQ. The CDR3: CASSLSRRGGTEAFF. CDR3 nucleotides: TGCGCCAGCAGCTTGAGTCGGAGGGGTGGTACTGAAGCTTTCTTT. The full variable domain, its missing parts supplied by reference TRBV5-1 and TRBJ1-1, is KAGVTQTPRYLIKTRGQQVTLSCSPISGHRSVSWYQQTPGQGLQFLFEYFSETQRNKGNFPGRFSGRQFSNSRSEMNVSTLELGDSALYLCASSLSRRGGTEAFFGQGTRLTVV.

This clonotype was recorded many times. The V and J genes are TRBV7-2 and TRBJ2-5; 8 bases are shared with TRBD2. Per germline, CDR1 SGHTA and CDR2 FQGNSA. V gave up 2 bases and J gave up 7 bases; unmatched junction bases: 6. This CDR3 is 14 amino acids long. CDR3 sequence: CASSLQSREGTQYF. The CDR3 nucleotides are TGTGCCAGCAGCTTACAAAGTCGGGAGGGGACCCAGTACTTC.

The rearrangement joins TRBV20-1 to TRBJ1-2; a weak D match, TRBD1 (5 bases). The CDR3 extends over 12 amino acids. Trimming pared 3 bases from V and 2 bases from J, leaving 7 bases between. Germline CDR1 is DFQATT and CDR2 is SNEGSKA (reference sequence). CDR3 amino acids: CSARGRNYGYTF. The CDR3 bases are TGCAGTGCTAGGGGACGGAACTATGGCTACACCTTC.

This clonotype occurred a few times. CDR3 sequence reads: CSVHRDLGDNEQFF. The CDR3 coding sequence is TGCAGCGTCCACCGGGACTTGGGAGACAATGAGCAGTTCTTC. The J gene is TRBJ2-1, the V gene TRBV29-1; a weak D match, TRBD2 (6 bases). Germline CDR1 reads SQVTM; CDR2 reads ANQGSEA. This CDR3 is built from 14 residues. The germline V and J ends were trimmed by 6 bases and 5 bases, with 17 bases remaining between them.

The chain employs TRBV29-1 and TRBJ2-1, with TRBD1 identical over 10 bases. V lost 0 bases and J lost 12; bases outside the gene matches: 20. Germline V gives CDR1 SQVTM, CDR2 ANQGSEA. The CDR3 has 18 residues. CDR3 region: CSVEDRGDRGRRDLVQFF. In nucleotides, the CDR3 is TGCAGCGTTGAAGATCGGGGAGACAGGGGGCGCCGGGATCTGGTGCAGTTCTTC.

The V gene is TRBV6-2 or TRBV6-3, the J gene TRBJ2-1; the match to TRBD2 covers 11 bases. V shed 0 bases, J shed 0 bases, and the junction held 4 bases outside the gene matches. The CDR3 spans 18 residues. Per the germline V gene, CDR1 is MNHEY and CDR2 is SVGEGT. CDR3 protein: CASSYSGTSGSSYNEQFF. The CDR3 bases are TGTGCCAGCAGTTACTCGGGAACTAGCGGGAGCTCCTACAATGAGCAGTTCTTC.

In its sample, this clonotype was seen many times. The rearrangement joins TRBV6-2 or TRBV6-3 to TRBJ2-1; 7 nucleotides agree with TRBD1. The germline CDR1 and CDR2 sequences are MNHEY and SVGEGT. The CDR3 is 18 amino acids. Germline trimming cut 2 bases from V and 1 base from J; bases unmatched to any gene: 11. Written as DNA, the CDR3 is TGTGCCAGCAGTTACCATCCGCAGGGGGTATTTTCCTACAATGAGCAGTTCTTC. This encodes CASSYHPQGVFSYNEQFF.

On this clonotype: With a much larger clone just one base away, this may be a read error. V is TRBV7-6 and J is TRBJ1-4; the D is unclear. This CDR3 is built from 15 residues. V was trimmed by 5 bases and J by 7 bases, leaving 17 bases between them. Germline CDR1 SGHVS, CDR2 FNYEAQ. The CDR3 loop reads CASSTSGQRSEKLFF. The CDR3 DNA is TGTGCCAGCAGCACCTCGGGTCAAAGGAGTGAAAAACTGTTTTTT.

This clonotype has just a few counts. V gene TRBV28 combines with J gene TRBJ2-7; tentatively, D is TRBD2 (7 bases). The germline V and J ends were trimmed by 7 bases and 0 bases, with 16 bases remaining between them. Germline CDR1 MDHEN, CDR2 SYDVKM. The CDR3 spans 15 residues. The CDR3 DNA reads TGTGCCAGCACCCGTGGGGGGGCGGTCTCCTACGAGCAGTACTTC. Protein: CASTRGGAVSYEQYF.

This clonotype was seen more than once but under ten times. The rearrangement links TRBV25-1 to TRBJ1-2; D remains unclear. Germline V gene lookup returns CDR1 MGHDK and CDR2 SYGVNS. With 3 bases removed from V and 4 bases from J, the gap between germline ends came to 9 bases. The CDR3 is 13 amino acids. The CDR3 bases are TGTGCCAGCAGTGACCCGACCCTCTATGGCTACACCTTC. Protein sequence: CASSDPTLYGYTF.

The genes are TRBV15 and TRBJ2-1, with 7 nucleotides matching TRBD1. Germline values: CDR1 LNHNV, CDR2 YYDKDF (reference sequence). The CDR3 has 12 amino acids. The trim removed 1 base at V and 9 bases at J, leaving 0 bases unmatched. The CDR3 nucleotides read TGTGCCACCAGCAGAGCAGGGGGTGAGCAGTTCTTC. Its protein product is CATSRAGGEQFF.

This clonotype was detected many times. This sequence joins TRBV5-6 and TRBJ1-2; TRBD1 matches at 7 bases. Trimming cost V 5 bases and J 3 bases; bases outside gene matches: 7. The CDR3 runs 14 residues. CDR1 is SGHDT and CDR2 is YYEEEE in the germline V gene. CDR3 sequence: CASREGQTYYGYTF. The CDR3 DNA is TGTGCCAGCAGAGAGGGACAGACTTACTATGGCTACACCTTC.

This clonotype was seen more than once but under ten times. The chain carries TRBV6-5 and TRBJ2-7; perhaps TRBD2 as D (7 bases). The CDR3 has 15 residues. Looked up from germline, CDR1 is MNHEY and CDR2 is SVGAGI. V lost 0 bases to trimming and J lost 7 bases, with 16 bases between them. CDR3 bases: TGTGCCAGCAGTTACTCAGGGCAGGGAGGGGGGGAGCAGTACTTC. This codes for CASSYSGQGGGEQYF.

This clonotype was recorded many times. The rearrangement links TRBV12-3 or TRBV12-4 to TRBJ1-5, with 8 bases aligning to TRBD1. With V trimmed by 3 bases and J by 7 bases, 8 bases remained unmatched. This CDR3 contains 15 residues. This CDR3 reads CASSFAGGAKQPQHF. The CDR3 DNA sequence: TGTGCCAGCAGTTTCGCAGGGGGCGCAAAGCAGCCCCAGCATTTT.